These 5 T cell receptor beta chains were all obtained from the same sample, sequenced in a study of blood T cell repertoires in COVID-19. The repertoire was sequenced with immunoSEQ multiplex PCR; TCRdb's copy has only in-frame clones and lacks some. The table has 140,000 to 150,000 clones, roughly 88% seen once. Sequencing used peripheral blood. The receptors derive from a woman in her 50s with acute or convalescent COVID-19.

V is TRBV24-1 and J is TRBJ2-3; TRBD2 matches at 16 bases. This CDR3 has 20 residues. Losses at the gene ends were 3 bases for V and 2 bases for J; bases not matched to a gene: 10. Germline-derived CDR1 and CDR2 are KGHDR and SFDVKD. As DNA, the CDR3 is TGTGCCACCAGTGATCGCGGGACTAGCGGGGGGGCCCTCATCACAGATACGCAGTATTTT. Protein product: CATSDRGTSGGALITDTQYF.

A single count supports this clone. In DNA, the CDR3 is TGCGCCAGCAGCCAACCGGGACAGGGATACAATGAGCAGTTCTTC. Amino acids: CASSQPGQGYNEQFF. The V gene is TRBV4-1, the J gene TRBJ2-1; 9 bases align to TRBD1. Germline CDR1 is MGHRA and CDR2 is YSYEKL. V lost 2 bases and J lost 4; bases outside the gene matches: 3. The CDR3 has 15 residues.

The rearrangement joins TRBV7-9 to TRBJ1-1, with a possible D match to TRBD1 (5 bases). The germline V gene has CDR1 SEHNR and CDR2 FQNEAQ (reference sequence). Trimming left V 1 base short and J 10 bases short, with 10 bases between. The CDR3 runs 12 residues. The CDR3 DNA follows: TGTGCCAGCAGCTTAGATTTGGGGGGAGCTTTCTTT. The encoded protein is CASSLDLGGAFF.

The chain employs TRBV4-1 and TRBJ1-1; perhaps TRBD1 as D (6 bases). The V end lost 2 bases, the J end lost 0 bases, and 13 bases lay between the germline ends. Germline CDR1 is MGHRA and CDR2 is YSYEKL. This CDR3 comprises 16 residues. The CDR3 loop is CASSQKRTVMNTEAFF. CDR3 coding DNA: TGCGCCAGCAGCCAAAAACGGACAGTTATGAACACTGAAGCTTTCTTT.

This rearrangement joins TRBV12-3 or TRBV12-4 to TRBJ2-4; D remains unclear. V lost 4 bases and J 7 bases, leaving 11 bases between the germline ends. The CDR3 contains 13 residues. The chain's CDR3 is CASSYRSTNIQYF. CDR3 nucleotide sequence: TGTGCCAGCAGTTACCGGTCGACTAACATTCAGTACTTC.